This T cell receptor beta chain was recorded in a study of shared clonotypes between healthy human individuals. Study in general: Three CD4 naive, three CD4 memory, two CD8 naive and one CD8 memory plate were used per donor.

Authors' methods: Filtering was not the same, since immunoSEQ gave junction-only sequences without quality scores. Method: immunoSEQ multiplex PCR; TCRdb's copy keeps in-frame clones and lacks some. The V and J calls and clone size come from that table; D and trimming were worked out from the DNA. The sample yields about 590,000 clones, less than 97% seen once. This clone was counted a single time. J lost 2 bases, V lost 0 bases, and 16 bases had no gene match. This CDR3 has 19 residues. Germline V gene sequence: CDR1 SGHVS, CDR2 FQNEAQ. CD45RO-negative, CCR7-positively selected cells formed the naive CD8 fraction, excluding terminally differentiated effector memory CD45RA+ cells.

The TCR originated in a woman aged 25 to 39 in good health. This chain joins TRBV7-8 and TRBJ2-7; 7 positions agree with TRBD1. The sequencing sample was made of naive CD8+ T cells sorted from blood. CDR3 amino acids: CASSLALSFSRDSPYEQYF. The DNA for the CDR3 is TGTGCCAGCAGCTTAGCGCTAAGTTTTAGCCGGGACAGCCCCTACGAGCAGTACTTC.